This T cell receptor beta chain appears in the sequencing data of a study of blood T cell repertoires in COVID-19 (dated by TCRdb to 2020 to 2022). Some background on the complete study: Collaborator samples came from the United States, Italy and Spain and covered acute and convalescent phases of COVID-19. The prospective study material was composed of cDNA or gDNA derived from T cells, B-cell-depleted T cells, or PBMCs. The dataset comprised deeply sampled blood TCRbeta repertoires from subjects exposed to, actively infected with, or recovered from COVID-19. The repertoires were released in a freely available public database intended as a resource for research on the immune response to SARS-CoV-2. The samples were drawn from the first 160 participants of the ongoing ImmuneRACE study and from 1,254 subjects provided by 6 global collaborators. Nearly every sample came with metadata listing a de-identified subject ID, COVID-19 status, age in years and sex. Where HLA class I and class II types were available, the types were taken from metadata supplied by the sample provider, not from assay-based typing.

V and J are truncated by 6 bases and 0 bases respectively, leaving an intervening sequence of 15 bases. The CDR3 starts with the cysteine, ends with the phenylalanine, and has 17 residues. This entry keeps only the CDR3 DNA: 51 bases, framed from base 1. The germline V gene encodes CDR1 WSHSY and CDR2 SAAADI. About this clone: Its binding antigen is unknown. Base qualities were left out, and no much larger clone turns up one base away.

TCRbeta CDR3 regions were amplified from genomic DNA by means of the immunoSEQ Assay, a bias-controlled multiplex PCR. The authors' analysis ran thus. Within the assay, amplification of reference gene primers was used to estimate how many nucleated cells each sample contained. Sequence reads were collapsed and filtered to measure the absolute abundance of every unique TCRbeta CDR3 rearrangement. For each sample, productive Simpson clonality was calculated as the square root of Simpson's diversity index over productive rearrangements. TCRdb carries this immuneACCESS record with in-frame sequences only. Its versions omit some clonotypes, under half of them owing to an unresolved V gene in the studies checked, with the rest unexplained. The D gene and trimming were derived from the DNA, and the V and J assignments and clone size from that table. The sample records nearly 300,000 clones, about 88% of which are singletons. The ten largest clones capture more than 1.1% of the sample.

Study-wide conclusions, independent of this receptor: How much clinical and demographic metadata was included differed by source and by participant, and the metadata was provided uncurated.

At one collaborating source in Seattle, patients were enrolled during active infection and were followed longitudinally through the course of disease. Each collaborating institution followed its own protocols to collect whole blood in K2EDTA tubes. Collaborator samples were shipped for TCRbeta analysis as frozen whole blood, isolated PBMCs, or DNA extracted from either sample type. The sequence links TRBV10-2 to TRBJ2-6; confidence is insufficient to name the D gene. The sequence came from a human donor with COVID-19, enrolled during active disease. The donor label of this sample is uncertain. Sequencing used peripheral blood. The CDR3 protein: CASRLTARSSGANVLTF. The bases are TGCGCCAGCAGGCTCACCGCTAGGAGCTCTGGGGCCAACGTCCTGACTTTC.